One sample yielded the 2 T cell receptor beta chains listed below, sequenced in a study of blood T cell repertoires in COVID-19. The repertoire was sequenced with immunoSEQ multiplex PCR; TCRdb's copy has only in-frame clones and lacks some. The sample yields roughly 200,000 clones, about 90% seen once. The source material was peripheral blood. These receptors came from a woman aged 18-29 years who had recovered from COVID-19.

This clone was seen a handful of times. The chain is built from TRBV6-2 or TRBV6-3 and TRBJ1-5; 8 nucleotides match TRBD1. Per germline, CDR1 MNHEY and CDR2 SVGEGT. The V segment lost 2 bases and the J segment 6 bases; nucleotides outside the gene matches: 9. CDR3 length: 16 residues. CDR3 residues: CASSYPPYRGGQPQHF. The CDR3, as DNA: TGTGCCAGCAGTTACCCCCCCTACAGGGGGGGTCAGCCCCAGCATTTT.

The chain employs TRBV25-1 and TRBJ2-7; TRBD1 matches 7 bases. J gave up 0 bases and V 5 bases, and 7 bases lay outside the gene matches. This CDR3 has 15 amino acids. The germline V gene has CDR1 MGHDK and CDR2 SYGVNS. This chain's CDR3 is CASSPPGQSSYEQYF. CDR3 in DNA: TGTGCCAGCAGTCCTCCGGGACAGAGCTCCTACGAGCAGTACTTC.